This TCR beta chain was identified during a study of blood T cell repertoires in COVID-19. Study as a whole: PBMCs, B-cell-depleted T cells, or T cells provided the cDNA or gDNA that made up the material.

The J segment lost 2 bases and the V segment lost 5 bases, leaving 8 bases of the junction unmatched. The length of the CDR3 is 16 residues. Germline V lookup: CDR1 SGHAT, CDR2 FQNNGV. The protocol was immunoSEQ multiplex PCR, while the TCRdb copy is restricted to in-frame clones and leaves out a portion. Among about 150,000 clones listed, 80% to 90% were seen once. The specimen sequenced was peripheral blood. This TCR derives from a woman aged 70-85 years with acute or convalescent COVID-19. The chain employs TRBV11-2 and TRBJ1-4; 7 bases line up with TRBD1. The CDR3 protein is CASSETTGVTNEKLFF. The CDR3 nucleotides are TGTGCCAGCAGCGAAACTACAGGGGTCACTAATGAAAAACTGTTTTTT.